Sequencing of this TCR beta chain was carried out in a study of blood T cell repertoires in COVID-19. Study background: PBMCs, B-cell-depleted T cells, or T cells were the source of the cDNA or gDNA that made up the material.

V shed 0 bases, J shed 1 base, and the junction held 4 bases outside the gene matches. Germline lookup yields CDR1 SGHRS and CDR2 YFSETQ. The CDR3 has 15 amino acids. Authors' processing steps: Amplifying reference gene primers gave estimates of nucleated cell counts. Sequencing was performed with immunoSEQ multiplex PCR; in TCRdb, only in-frame clones are kept and a portion is missing. The D gene and trimming were derived from the DNA, and the V and J assignments and clone size from that table. Among approximately 150,000 clones listed, more than 75% were seen once. This clone was detected once. The receptor was derived from a man in his sixties with active or convalescent COVID-19. The rearrangement joins TRBV5-1 to TRBJ2-7; 7 bases are a match to TRBD1. Sequenced: peripheral blood. CDR3 sequence: CASSLGTGESYEQYF. Written as DNA, the CDR3 is TGCGCCAGCAGCTTGGGTACAGGGGAATCCTACGAGCAGTACTTC.